The 24 T cell receptor beta chains below come from one sample, sequenced in a study of blood T cells in healthy people across ages. Primed by a sample-barcoded 5' primer and a J-beta primer mix, a second PCR proceeded for about 7 to 11 cycles. MiXCR, run by TCRdb on the 5' RACE reads, gives a single entry per CDR3 protein. The data show around 1.5 million distinct CDR3 sequences, roughly 30% seen once. Material for sequencing was blood. Receptors originate from a woman in her 30s in good health.

This sequence joins TRBV10-3 and TRBJ2-7, with 13 bases lining up with TRBD2. Looked up from germline, CDR1 is ENHRY and CDR2 is SYGVKD. V lost 8 bases, J lost 7 bases, and 5 bases stayed unmatched. The CDR3 spans 13 residues. CDR3 sequence reads: CAIGLAGVVEQYF. The DNA of the CDR3 is TGTGCCATCGGACTAGCGGGAGTGGTTGAGCAGTACTTC.

For this clonotype: The junction departs from germline at one end; a sequencing error may be responsible. The V and J genes are TRBV5-1 and TRBJ2-1, with D possibly matching TRBD1 (5 bases). Germline V lookup: CDR1 SGHRS, CDR2 YFSETQ. The CDR3 runs 12 residues. CDR3 in DNA: TGCACCAGCAGCTTCCCAGGGAATGAGCAGTTCTTC. It encodes CTSSFPGNEQFF.

This clonotype was seen a few times. This chain joins TRBV7-9 and TRBJ1-1; D gene ambiguous. Germline values: CDR1 SEHNR, CDR2 FQNEAQ (reference sequence). The CDR3 has 14 residues. Trimming left V 0 bases short and J 10 bases short, with 15 bases between. CDR3 in amino acids: CASSLAAGPYGAFF. CDR3 nucleotides: TGTGCCAGCAGCTTAGCCGCCGGCCCGTATGGAGCTTTCTTT.

This chain uses TRBV5-5 with TRBJ2-7; possibly TRBD1 or TRBD2 for D (5 bases each). V was pared by 5 bases and J by 6 bases, with 15 bases between. The CDR3 totals 13 residues. Per the germline V gene, CDR1 is SGHKS and CDR2 is YYEKEE (reference sequence). The CDR3 spells CASSLLGVSEQYF. The DNA of the CDR3 is TGTGCCAGCAGTCTTCTGGGGGTCTCCGAGCAGTACTTC.

This clonotype was observed a handful of times. CDR3 sequence: CASSLYGGSGADTQYF. The CDR3 DNA follows: TGTGCCAGCAGCTTATATGGGGGATCGGGGGCAGATACGCAGTATTTT. This sequence joins TRBV7-6 and TRBJ2-3; D might be TRBD2 (6 bases). Germline V gene sequence: CDR1 SGHVS, CDR2 FNYEAQ. The CDR3 length is 16 residues. The V gene lost 2 bases and the J gene lost 4 bases, with 16 bases spanning the gap. The variable domain in full, with the rest retrieved from reference TRBV7-6 and TRBJ2-3, is GAGVSQSPRYKVTKRGQDVALRCDPISGHVSLYWYRQALGQGPEFLTYFNYEAQQDKSGLPNDRFSAERPEGSISTLTIQRTEQRDSAMYRCASSLYGGSGADTQYFGPGTRLTVL.

The chain joins TRBV4-1 to TRBJ1-2, with D tentatively TRBD1 (6 bases). V lost 1 base and J 2 bases, leaving 14 bases between the germline ends. The CDR3 spans 16 residues. CDR1 and CDR2 (germline): MGHRA, YSYEKL. The CDR3 here is CASSQVNVRGNYGYTF. DNA for the CDR3: TGCGCCAGCAGCCAAGTTAACGTCAGGGGCAACTATGGCTACACCTTC.

This clonotype was observed a few times. The junction shows a germline mismatch at one end, possibly a read error. The rearrangement joins TRBV4-2 to TRBJ2-5; the D gene could be TRBD1 or TRBD2 (5 bases each). The better agreement between TRBJ2-7 and the DNA end casts doubt on the J call. This CDR3 region has 16 residues. Germline V gene lookup returns CDR1 LGHNA and CDR2 YNFKEQ. This CDR3 reads CASGQRSGTLTYEQYF. The CDR3 DNA follows: TGTGCCAGCGGCCAACGTTCGGGGACGCTAACCTACGAGCAGTACTTC.

The chain uses TRBV21-1 and TRBJ2-7. TRBV21-1 is a pseudogene locus. This CDR3 is built from 8 residues. CDR3 sequence: CASSIKYF. CDR3 nucleotide sequence: TGTGCCAGCAGCATTAAGTACTTC.

V gene TRBV10-1 combines with J gene TRBJ2-1, with D tentatively TRBD1 (6 bases). The V end was cut by 0 bases, the J end by 2 bases, with 8 bases between. The CDR3 has 15 residues. Germline V lookup: CDR1 WNHNN, CDR2 SYGVQD (reference sequence). The CDR3 coding sequence is TGCGCCAGCAGTGAGTCGGGGGCGGCCTACAATGAGCAGTTCTTC. Translated: CASSESGAAYNEQFF.

This sequence joins TRBV7-9 and TRBJ2-3, with D unclear. This CDR3 is built from 12 residues. The V end lost 8 bases, the J end lost 9 bases, and 15 bases lay between the germline ends. CDR1 and CDR2 from the germline V gene are SEHNR and FQNEAQ (reference sequence). The CDR3: CASQAAINTQYF. The CDR3 DNA reads TGTGCCAGCCAGGCAGCCATTAACACGCAGTATTTT.

A few counts support this clonotype. The rearrangement uses TRBV27 and TRBJ2-7; D may be TRBD2 (6 bases). The CDR3 extends over 14 amino acids. V lost 6 bases and J 6 bases, leaving 18 bases between the germline ends. Germline V lookup: CDR1 MNHEY, CDR2 SMNVEV (reference sequence). The CDR3 nucleotides are TGTGCCAGCAGGCCCGGGACGGTGACTAGCGAGCAGTACTTC. Translating it yields CASRPGTVTSEQYF.

This clonotype showed up many times. This chain uses TRBV18 with TRBJ2-1, with 10 bases matching TRBD2. The germline V gene has CDR1 KGHSH and CDR2 LQKENI. V trimming: 3 bases; J trimming: 9 bases; junction bases outside the gene matches: 8. CDR3 length: 15 amino acids. CDR3 bases: TGTGCCAGCTCACCCGCTAGCGGGAGAGTCAGTGAGCAGTTCTTC. Translated: CASSPASGRVSEQFF.

There are a few counts of this clonotype. This rearrangement joins TRBV7-9 to TRBJ2-1, with 9 bases matching TRBD1. Trimming took 6 bases from V and 5 from J; bases not matched to a gene: 14. CDR3 length equals 17 residues. Germline V CDR1 and CDR2: SEHNR, FQNEAQ (reference sequence). CDR3: CASRSTTGTGLDNEQFF. CDR3 coding DNA: TGTGCCAGCAGATCTACGACCGGGACAGGGTTGGACAATGAGCAGTTCTTC.

This chain links TRBV7-3 with TRBJ1-1; D perhaps matches TRBD1 (6 bases). V gave up 5 bases and J gave up 7 bases, with 14 bases separating them. The CDR3 sequence is 13 residues long. Germline assignment: CDR1 SGHTA and CDR2 FQGTGA. CDR3 sequence: CASSLRGIDEAFF. The CDR3 bases are TGTGCCAGCAGCCTCAGGGGTATAGATGAAGCTTTCTTT.

Note on this clonotype: With a much larger clone just one base away, this may be a read error. The chain joins TRBV15 to TRBJ2-7; 9 positions agree with TRBD1. CDR1 LNHNV and CDR2 YYDKDF come from the germline V gene (reference sequence). The CDR3 covers 15 residues. CDR3 bases: TGTGCCACCGGCAGAGATAGGGGACAGGGCTACGAGCAGTACTTC. This sequence encodes CATGRDRGQGYEQYF. Using reference TRBV15 and TRBJ2-7 for the parts outside the CDR3, the full variable domain is DAMVIQNPRYQVTQFGKPVTLSCSQTLNHNVMYWYQQKSSQAPKLLFHYYDKDFNNEADTPDNFQSRRPNTSFCFLDIRSPGLGDTAMYLCATGRDRGQGYEQYFGPGTRLTVT.

V is TRBV9 and J is TRBJ2-5; a possible D gene is TRBD2 (6 bases). The tail of the sequence fits TRBJ2-7 better, so the J call may be wrong. This CDR3 has 14 amino acids. Per germline, CDR1 SGDLS and CDR2 YYNGEE. The CDR3 loop is CASSLEGSSLEQYF. As DNA, the CDR3 is TGTGCCAGTTCCTTGGAGGGGTCCTCCCTCGAGCAGTACTTC.

This chain connects TRBV28 to TRBJ2-1, with 12 positions matching TRBD2. V dropped 5 bases and J dropped 5; count of bases not matched to a gene: 10. There are 17 residues in the CDR3. Germline CDR1 is MDHEN and CDR2 is SYDVKM. The CDR3: CASSPAGLAGTNNEQFF. For the CDR3, the DNA is TGTGCCAGCAGTCCCGCCGGACTAGCGGGGACTAACAATGAGCAGTTCTTC.

This clonotype has only a few counts. This rearrangement joins TRBV6-2 or TRBV6-3 to TRBJ2-3, with TRBD2 as a possible D gene (5 bases). CDR1 and CDR2 from the germline V gene are MNHEY and SVGEGT. Trimming pared 7 bases from V and 0 bases from J, leaving 14 bases between. The CDR3 spans 15 residues. The CDR3 nucleotides read TGTGCCAGCAAGAAAAGGGCGGGTAGCACAGATACGCAGTATTTT. Residues: CASKKRAGSTDTQYF.

This clonotype came up a few times. The chain recombines TRBV28 with TRBJ2-5; tentatively, D is TRBD1 or TRBD2 (5 bases each). Trimming took 7 bases from V and 2 from J, leaving 11 bases between them. CDR3 length: 13 amino acids. Germline CDR1 MDHEN, CDR2 SYDVKM. CDR3 DNA: TGTGCCAGCATGGGACGGCTACAAGAGACCCAGTACTTC. Amino acids: CASMGRLQETQYF.

The V gene is TRBV20-1, the J gene TRBJ2-7; unclear D gene. The V gene's germline CDR1 is DFQATT and CDR2 SNEGSKA (reference sequence). The CDR3 runs to 12 residues. The ends were cut back, 5 bases at V and 1 base at J, with 9 bases in the middle. The CDR3 sequence: CSAGPRSYEQYF. The CDR3 nucleotides are TGCAGTGCTGGGCCTCGTTCCTACGAGCAGTACTTC.

About this clonotype itself: One base away lies a much larger clone, so this may be a sequencing read error. The chain joins TRBV7-6 to TRBJ1-2; 8 bases are a match to TRBD1. CDR3 length: 13 amino acids. CDR1 is SGHVS, CDR2 FNYEAQ, per germline. The CDR3 nucleotides are TGTGCCTGCAGCAGAGACAGGGGAGATGGCTACACCTTC. Translating it yields CACSRDRGDGYTF.

The chain is built from TRBV27 and TRBJ2-5; 8 bases are shared with TRBD2. CDR3 length: 13 amino acids. After removal of 7 bases from V and 5 bases from J, the junction contained 6 bases not matched to a gene. Per the germline V gene, CDR1 is MNHEY and CDR2 is SMNVEV (reference sequence). CDR3 sequence: CASNGGRFETQYF. CDR3 sequence (DNA): TGTGCCAGCAACGGCGGGAGGTTTGAGACCCAGTACTTC.

This rearrangement joins TRBV10-3 to TRBJ2-1; D remains ambiguous. Germline CDR1 and CDR2: ENHRY and SYGVKD. This CDR3 comprises 12 residues. V was pared by 2 bases and J by 13 bases, with 12 bases between. The CDR3 region is CAISENSGVQFF. The DNA of the CDR3 is TGTGCCATCAGTGAGAACTCTGGGGTCCAGTTCTTC.

The chain uses TRBV27 and TRBJ2-4, with unresolved D. Trimming took 2 bases from V and 0 from J, leaving 5 bases between them. There are 14 residues in the CDR3. From germline, CDR1 is MNHEY and CDR2 SMNVEV (reference sequence). The CDR3 bases are TGTGCCAGCAGTTTAGGGATAGCCAAAAACATTCAGTACTTC. Amino acids: CASSLGIAKNIQYF.